This T cell receptor (beta chain) stems from a study of regulatory T cells in long-lasting Graves disease. The overall study: Under 3 months of antithyroid drugs had been taken by newly diagnosed Graves' patients.

Many counts were recorded for this clonotype. Sequencing libraries for TCR beta were prepared with iRepertoire HTBI primers and Arm-PCR of CDR3 regions. Each CDR3 protein gets one entry after TCRdb re-called the multiplex PCR reads with MiXCR. The table records about 540,000 distinct CDR3 sequences, approximately 13% of them present only once. The germline V gene has CDR1 SGHAT and CDR2 FQNNGV. There are 12 residues in the CDR3. The V end lost 4 bases, the J end lost 11 bases, and 14 bases lay between the germline ends. The time point: newly diagnosed GD, antithyroid drugs for less than 3 months. The TCR library was prepared using RNA isolated from PBMCs. Criteria from the American Thyroid Association guidelines were applied to diagnose Graves' disease. This same sample was also part of a study on T cells in Graves' hyperthyroidism and ophthalmopathy. According to that study: Researchers defined stable Graves' hyperthyroidism as no ophthalmopathy progression within 18 months. Initially, a first-round RT-PCR of the TCR CDR3 employed the HTBI primer set.

The sequence came from a man aged 25 to 45 with Graves disease. J is TRBJ1-1 and V is TRBV11-2; a possible D gene is TRBD1 (5 bases). Material: peripheral blood mononuclear cells (PBMCs), obtained at new diagnosis, from a patient treated with antithyroid drugs. The CDR3 region is CASSSSGGSAFF. In DNA form, the CDR3 reads TGTGCCAGCAGCTCGTCCGGGGGTTCCGCTTTCTTT.